This section outlines one TCR beta chain sequence together with its context. This record comes from a study of a mutant IDH1 vaccine in newly diagnosed glioma. The CDR3 spans 14 residues. Trimming at V came to 5 bases and at J to 6 bases, leaving 9 bases not matched to a gene. Germline-derived CDR1 and CDR2 are MGHDK and SYGVNS. The protocol was immunoSEQ multiplex PCR, while the TCRdb copy is restricted to in-frame clones and leaves out a portion. The table includes 80,000 to 100,000 clones, approximately 80% detected once. Sample time point: baseline, week 1 (first vaccination visit). Treatment of the sample: pre-vaccination baseline after standard-of-care therapy.

This specimen was PBMCs, taken from a glioma patient treated with radiotherapy, temozolomide or both. The source of this sequence is a man aged 35-49 years with glioma. Some clones in this sample may be carry-over from other donors' samples. This chain joins TRBV25-1 and TRBJ2-7; 8 bases are shared with TRBD2. CDR3 bases: TGTGCCAGCAGTCGCTCCCGGGGGGGCACCGAGCAGTACTTC. Its translation is CASSRSRGGTEQYF.